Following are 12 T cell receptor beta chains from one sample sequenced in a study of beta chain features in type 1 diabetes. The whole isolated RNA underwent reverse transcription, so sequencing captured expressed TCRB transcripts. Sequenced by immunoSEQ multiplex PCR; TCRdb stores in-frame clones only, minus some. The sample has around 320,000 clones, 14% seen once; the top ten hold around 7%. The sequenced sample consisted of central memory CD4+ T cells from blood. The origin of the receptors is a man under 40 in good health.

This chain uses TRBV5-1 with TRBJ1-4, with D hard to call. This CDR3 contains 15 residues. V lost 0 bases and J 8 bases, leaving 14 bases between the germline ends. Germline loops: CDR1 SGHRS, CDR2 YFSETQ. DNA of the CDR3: TGCGCCAGCAGCTTGGTGCCCCGGGGTGGGGAAAAACTGTTTTTT. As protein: CASSLVPRGGEKLFF.

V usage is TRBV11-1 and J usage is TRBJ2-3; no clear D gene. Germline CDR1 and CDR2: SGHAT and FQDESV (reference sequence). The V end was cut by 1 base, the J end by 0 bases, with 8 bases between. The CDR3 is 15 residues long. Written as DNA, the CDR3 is TGTGCCAGCAGCTTAGTTGGTCCTAGCACAGATACGCAGTATTTT. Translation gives CASSLVGPSTDTQYF.

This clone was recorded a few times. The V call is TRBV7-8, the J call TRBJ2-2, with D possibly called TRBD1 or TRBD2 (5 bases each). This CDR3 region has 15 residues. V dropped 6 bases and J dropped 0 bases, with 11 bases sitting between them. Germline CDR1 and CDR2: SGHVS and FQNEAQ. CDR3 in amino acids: CASRDGAANTGELFF. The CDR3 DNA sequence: TGTGCCAGCAGGGACGGGGCAGCGAACACCGGGGAGCTGTTTTTT.

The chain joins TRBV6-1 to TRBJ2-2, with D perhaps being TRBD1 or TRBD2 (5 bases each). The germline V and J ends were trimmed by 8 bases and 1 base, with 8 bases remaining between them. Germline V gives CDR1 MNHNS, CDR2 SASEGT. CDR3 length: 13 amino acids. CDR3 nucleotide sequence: TGTGCCAGCCGGGACGTGAACACCGGGGAGCTGTTTTTT. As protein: CASRDVNTGELFF.

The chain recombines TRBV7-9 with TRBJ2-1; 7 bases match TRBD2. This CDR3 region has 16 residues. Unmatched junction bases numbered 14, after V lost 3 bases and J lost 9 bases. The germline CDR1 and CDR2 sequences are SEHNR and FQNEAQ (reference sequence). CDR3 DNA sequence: TGTGCCAGCAGCTTTACCCAGTGGGAGGGCCTCGTTGAGCAGTTCTTC. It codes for CASSFTQWEGLVEQFF. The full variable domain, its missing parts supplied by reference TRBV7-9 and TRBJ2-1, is DTGVSQNPRHKITKRGQNVTFRCDPISEHNRLYWYRQTLGQGPEFLTYFQNEAQLEKSRLLSDRFSAERPKGSFSTLEIQRTEQGDSAMYLCASSFTQWEGLVEQFFGPGTRLTVL.

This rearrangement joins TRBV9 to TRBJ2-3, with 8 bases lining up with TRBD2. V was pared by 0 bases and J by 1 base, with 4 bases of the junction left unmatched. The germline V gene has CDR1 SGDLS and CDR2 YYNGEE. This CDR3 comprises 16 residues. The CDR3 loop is CASSVGTSSRTDTQYF. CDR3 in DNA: TGTGCCAGCAGCGTAGGGACTAGCTCCCGCACAGATACGCAGTATTTT.

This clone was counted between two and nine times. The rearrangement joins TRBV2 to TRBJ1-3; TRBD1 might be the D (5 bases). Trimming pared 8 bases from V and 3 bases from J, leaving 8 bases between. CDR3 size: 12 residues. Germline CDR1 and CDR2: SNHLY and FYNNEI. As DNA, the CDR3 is TGTGCCAGCGGGGGTAGTGGAAACACCATATATTTT. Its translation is CASGGSGNTIYF.

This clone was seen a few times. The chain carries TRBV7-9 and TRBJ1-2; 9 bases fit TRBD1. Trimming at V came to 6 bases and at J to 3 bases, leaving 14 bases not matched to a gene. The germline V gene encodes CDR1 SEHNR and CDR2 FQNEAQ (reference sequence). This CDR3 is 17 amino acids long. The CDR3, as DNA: TGTGCCAGCAGTTCCAAAACCGGGACAGGGCTCTACTATGGCTACACCTTC. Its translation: CASSSKTGTGLYYGYTF.

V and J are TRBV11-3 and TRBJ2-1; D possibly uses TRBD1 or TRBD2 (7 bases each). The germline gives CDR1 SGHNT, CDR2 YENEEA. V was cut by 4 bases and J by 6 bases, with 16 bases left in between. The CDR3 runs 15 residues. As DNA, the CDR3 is TGTGCCAGCAGCTCCCGGGGCAGGGGGGGCAATGAGCAGTTCTTC. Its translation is CASSSRGRGGNEQFF.

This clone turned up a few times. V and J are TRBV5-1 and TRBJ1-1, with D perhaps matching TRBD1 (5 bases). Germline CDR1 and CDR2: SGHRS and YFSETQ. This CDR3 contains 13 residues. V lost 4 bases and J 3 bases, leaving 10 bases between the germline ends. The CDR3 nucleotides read TGCGCCAGCAGCCGGGCACAGGACACTGAAGCTTTCTTT. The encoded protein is CASSRAQDTEAFF.

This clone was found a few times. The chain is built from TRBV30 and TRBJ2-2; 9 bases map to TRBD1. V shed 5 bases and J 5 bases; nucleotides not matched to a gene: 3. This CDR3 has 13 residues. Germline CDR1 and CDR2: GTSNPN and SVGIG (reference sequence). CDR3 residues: CAWAGTGTGELFF. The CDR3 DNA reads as TGTGCCTGGGCCGGGACAGGGACCGGGGAGCTGTTTTTT. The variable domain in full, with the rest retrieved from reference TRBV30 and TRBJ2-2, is SQTIHQWPATLVQPVGSPLSLECTVEGTSNPNLYWYRQAAGRGLQLLFYSVGIGQISSEVPQNLSASRPQDRQFILSSKKLLLSDSGFYLCAWAGTGTGELFFGEGSRLTVL.

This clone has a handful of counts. The CDR3 sequence is CASSQAGGLSYNEQFF. The CDR3 DNA follows: TGCGCCAGCAGCCAAGCAGGGGGCCTTTCCTACAATGAGCAGTTCTTC. The chain combines TRBV4-1 with TRBJ2-1; the match to TRBD1 covers 8 bases. The CDR3 runs to 16 residues. Germline CDR1 and CDR2: MGHRA and YSYEKL. The V and J ends lost 1 base and 1 base, in that order; junction bases with no gene match: 3.